This T cell receptor (beta chain) comes out of a study of esophageal squamous cell carcinoma under preoperative chemotherapy. Study-level information: Both tumor-infiltrating lymphocytes and peripheral blood T cells had their TCR repertoires profiled.

TCRdb fed the PCR reads into MiXCR, producing one record per CDR3 protein. This table holds over 10,000 distinct CDR3 sequences, around half found once. The sample's time point: before preoperative PTX-NDP chemotherapy. Patients received paclitaxel-nedaplatin as preoperative chemotherapy before surgery. Germline values: CDR1 MNHNS, CDR2 SASEGT. The CDR3 has 15 residues. The chain combines TRBV6-1 with TRBJ2-1; TRBD2 matches 10 bases. The J call may not be correct, given that the DNA end is closer to TRBJ2-7. Sample collection was performed from a patient given preoperative chemotherapy. The receptor comes from a human donor with esophageal squamous cell carcinoma. The donor label of this sample is uncertain. The CDR3 loop is CASSSLAGVGYEQYF. As DNA, the CDR3 is TGTGCCAGCAGTAGTCTAGCGGGAGTGGGCTACGAGCAGTACTTC.